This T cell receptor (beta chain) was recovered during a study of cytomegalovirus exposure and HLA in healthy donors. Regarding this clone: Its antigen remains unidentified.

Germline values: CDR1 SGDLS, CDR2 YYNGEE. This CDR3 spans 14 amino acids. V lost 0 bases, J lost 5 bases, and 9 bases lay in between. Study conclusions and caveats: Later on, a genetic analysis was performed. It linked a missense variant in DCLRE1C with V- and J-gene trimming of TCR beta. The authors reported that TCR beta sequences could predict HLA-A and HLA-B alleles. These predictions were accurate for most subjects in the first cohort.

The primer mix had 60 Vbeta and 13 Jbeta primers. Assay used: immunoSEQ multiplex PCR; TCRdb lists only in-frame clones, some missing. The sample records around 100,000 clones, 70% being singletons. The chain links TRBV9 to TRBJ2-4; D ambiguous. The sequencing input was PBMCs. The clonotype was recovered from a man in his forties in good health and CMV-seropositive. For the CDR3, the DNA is TGTGCCAGCAGCGTAGGTAACGCGGAAAACATTCAGTACTTC. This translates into CASSVGNAENIQYF.